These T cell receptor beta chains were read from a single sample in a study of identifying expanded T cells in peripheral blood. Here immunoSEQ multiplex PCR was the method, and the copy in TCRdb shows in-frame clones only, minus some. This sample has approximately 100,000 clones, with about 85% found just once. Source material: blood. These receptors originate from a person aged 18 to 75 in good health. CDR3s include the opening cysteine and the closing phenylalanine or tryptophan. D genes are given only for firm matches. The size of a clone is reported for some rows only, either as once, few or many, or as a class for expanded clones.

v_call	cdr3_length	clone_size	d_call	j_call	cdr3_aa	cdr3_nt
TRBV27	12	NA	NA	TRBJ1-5	CASSSGHQPQHF	TGTGCCAGCAGTTCGGGACACCAGCCCCAGCATTTT
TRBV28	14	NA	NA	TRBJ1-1	CASSPPGLNTEAFF	TGTGCCAGCAGTCCCCCCGGGTTGAACACTGAAGCTTTCTTT
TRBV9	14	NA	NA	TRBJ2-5	CASSGWGYQETQYF	TGTGCCAGCAGCGGGTGGGGGTACCAAGAGACCCAGTACTTC
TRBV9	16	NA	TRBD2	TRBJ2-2	CASSVELAGDTGELFF	TGTGCCAGCAGCGTAGAACTAGCGGGGGACACCGGGGAGCTGTTTTTT
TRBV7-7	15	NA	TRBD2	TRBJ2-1	CASSLGGTEFNEQFF	TGTGCCAGCAGCTTGGGGGGGACCGAGTTCAATGAGCAGTTCTTC
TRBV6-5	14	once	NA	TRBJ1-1	CASSYLGGNTEAFF	TGTGCCAGCAGTTACTTGGGGGGGAACACTGAAGCTTTCTTT
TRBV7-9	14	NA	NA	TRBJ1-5	CASSFGGDNQPQHF	TGTGCCAGCAGCTTCGGGGGGGACAATCAGCCCCAGCATTTT
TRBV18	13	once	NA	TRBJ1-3	CASSPGAGNTIYF	TGTGCCAGCTCACCGGGAGCGGGAAACACCATATATTTT
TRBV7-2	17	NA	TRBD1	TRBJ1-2	CASSLDARGLGNYGYTF	TGTGCCAGCAGCTTAGATGCCAGGGGGTTAGGTAACTATGGCTACACCTTC
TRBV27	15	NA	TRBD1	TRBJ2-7	CASSSPGQGIYEQYF	TGTGCCAGCAGTTCCCCGGGACAGGGAATATACGAGCAGTACTTC
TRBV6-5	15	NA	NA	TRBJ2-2	CASSYSPLNTGELFF	TGTGCCAGCAGTTACTCGCCGCTTAACACCGGGGAGCTGTTTTTT
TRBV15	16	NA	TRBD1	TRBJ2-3	CATSRDGGQGTDTQYF	TGTGCCACCAGCAGAGATGGGGGACAGGGAACAGATACGCAGTATTTT
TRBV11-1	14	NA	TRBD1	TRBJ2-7	CASSGQASSYEQYF	TGTGCCAGCAGCGGACAGGCCAGCTCCTACGAGCAGTACTTC
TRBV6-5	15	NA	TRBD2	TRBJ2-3	CASSATSGAPDTQYF	TGTGCCAGCAGTGCCACTAGCGGGGCACCAGATACGCAGTATTTT
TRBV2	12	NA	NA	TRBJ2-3	CASSPGSDTQYF	TGTGCCAGCAGTCCAGGGTCAGATACGCAGTATTTT
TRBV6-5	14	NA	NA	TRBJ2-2	CASSSVRDTGELFF	TGTGCCAGCAGTTCGGTCAGGGACACCGGGGAGCTGTTTTTT
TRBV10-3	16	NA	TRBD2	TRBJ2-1	CAISDGRTSGRLEQFF	TGTGCCATCAGTGACGGGCGGACTAGCGGGAGATTGGAGCAGTTCTTC
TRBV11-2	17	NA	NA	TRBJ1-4	CASSQSNSVWSYEKLFF	TGTGCCAGCAGCCAGAGCAACAGCGTCTGGAGCTATGAAAAACTGTTTTTT
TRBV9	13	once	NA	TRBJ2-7	CASSPLGGYEQYF	TGTGCCAGCAGCCCACTCGGGGGCTACGAGCAGTACTTC
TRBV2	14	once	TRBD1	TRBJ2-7	CASTRGTGGGEQYF	TGTGCCAGCACCAGGGGGACAGGGGGTGGCGAGCAGTACTTC
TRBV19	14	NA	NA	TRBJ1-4	CASIAGPWGGKLFF	TGTGCCAGTATAGCCGGGCCCTGGGGGGGAAAACTGTTTTTT
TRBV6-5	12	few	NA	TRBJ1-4	CASSEQGEKLFF	TGTGCCAGCAGTGAACAGGGTGAAAAACTGTTTTTT
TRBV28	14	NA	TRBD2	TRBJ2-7	CASIELAGKDEQYF	TGTGCCAGTATCGAACTAGCGGGGAAGGACGAGCAGTACTTC
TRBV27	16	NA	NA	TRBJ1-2	CASSLRGEFSNYGYTF	TGTGCCAGCAGTTTAAGGGGGGAATTCTCTAACTATGGCTACACCTTC
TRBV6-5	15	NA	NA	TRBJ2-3	CASSFERPNVGTQYF	TGTGCCAGCAGTTTCGAGCGGCCAAATGTGGGTACGCAGTATTTT
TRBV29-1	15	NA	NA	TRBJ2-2	CSVERTESNTGELFF	TGCAGCGTAGAGCGGACGGAATCCAACACCGGGGAGCTGTTTTTT
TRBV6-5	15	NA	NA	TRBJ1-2	CASRNHGTTSDGYTF	TGTGCCAGCAGGAACCACGGGACAACGTCGGATGGCTACACCTTC
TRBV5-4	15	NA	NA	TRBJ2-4	CASSLGGRAKNIQYF	TGTGCCAGCAGCTTGGGGGGCCGGGCCAAAAACATTCAGTACTTC
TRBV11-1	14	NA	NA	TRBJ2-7	CASSLVGYGHEQYF	TGTGCCAGCAGCTTGGTCGGGTACGGCCACGAGCAGTACTTC
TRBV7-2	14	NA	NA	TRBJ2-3	CASSLLGSTDTQYF	TGTGCCAGCAGCTTACTAGGCAGCACAGATACGCAGTATTTT
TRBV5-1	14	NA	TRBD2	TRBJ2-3	CASQISGGADTQYF	TGCGCCAGCCAAATCAGCGGGGGGGCAGATACGCAGTATTTT
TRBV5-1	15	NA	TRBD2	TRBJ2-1	CASSLVLAGSPEQFF	TGCGCCAGCAGCTTAGTTCTAGCGGGATCTCCTGAGCAGTTCTTC